A single sample gave rise to the 5 T cell receptor beta chains below, sequenced in a study of cytomegalovirus exposure and HLA in healthy donors. Researchers ran the PCR with 60 Vbeta and 13 Jbeta primers. Libraries were prepared by immunoSEQ multiplex PCR; TCRdb keeps only in-frame clonotypes and omits some of them. The sample yields some 170,000 clones, over 75% seen once. Sequencing was done on a sample of PBMCs. All receptors derive from a man aged 40-55 years in good health and CMV-seropositive.

The chain has TRBV4-1 and TRBJ2-2; TRBD2 matches at 10 bases. V shed 4 bases, J shed 7 bases, and the junction held 3 bases outside the gene matches. Germline V gives CDR1 MGHRA, CDR2 YSYEKL. This CDR3 is 14 amino acids long. CDR3 amino acids: CASSPPSGSGELFF. Written as DNA, the CDR3 is TGCGCCAGCAGCCCCCCTAGCGGGAGCGGGGAGCTGTTTTTT.

The chain recombines TRBV9 with TRBJ1-5; 7 positions agree with TRBD1. V was pared by 0 bases and J by 2 bases, with 5 bases of the junction left unmatched. CDR1 and CDR2 from the germline V gene are SGDLS and YYNGEE. CDR3 length: 16 amino acids. CDR3 DNA sequence: TGTGCCAGCAGCGTAGCCAGGGGGGCTCGCAATCAGCCCCAGCATTTT. Translated, it gives CASSVARGARNQPQHF.

The chain couples TRBV25-1 to TRBJ2-7; 7 bases line up with TRBD1. This CDR3 has 14 residues. After removal of 0 bases from V and 2 bases from J, the junction contained 1 base not matched to a gene. In germline, CDR1 is MGHDK, CDR2 SYGVNS. The CDR3 spells CASSEYGTAYEQYF. CDR3 nucleotide sequence: TGTGCCAGCAGTGAATACGGGACAGCCTACGAGCAGTACTTC.

The J gene is TRBJ2-1, the V gene TRBV7-8; 11 positions match TRBD2. Germline V lookup: CDR1 SGHVS, CDR2 FQNEAQ. The CDR3 runs to 18 residues. Losses at the gene ends were 5 bases for V and 10 bases for J; bases not matched to a gene: 19. The CDR3 reads CASSAYEPIAGGGVEQFF. The CDR3 DNA follows: TGTGCCAGCAGCGCTTACGAACCAATAGCGGGAGGGGGGGTCGAGCAGTTCTTC.

In its sample, this clone was seen a few times. CDR3 protein: CASSPGTANTGELFF. CDR3 bases: TGCGCCAGCAGCCCGGGGACAGCGAACACCGGGGAGCTGTTTTTT. The genes are TRBV5-1 and TRBJ2-2; 7 bases are shared with TRBD1. The V and J ends lost 4 bases and 0 bases, in that order; junction bases with no gene match: 3. Germline V gene data show CDR1 as SGHRS and CDR2 as YFSETQ. The CDR3 is 15 residues long.